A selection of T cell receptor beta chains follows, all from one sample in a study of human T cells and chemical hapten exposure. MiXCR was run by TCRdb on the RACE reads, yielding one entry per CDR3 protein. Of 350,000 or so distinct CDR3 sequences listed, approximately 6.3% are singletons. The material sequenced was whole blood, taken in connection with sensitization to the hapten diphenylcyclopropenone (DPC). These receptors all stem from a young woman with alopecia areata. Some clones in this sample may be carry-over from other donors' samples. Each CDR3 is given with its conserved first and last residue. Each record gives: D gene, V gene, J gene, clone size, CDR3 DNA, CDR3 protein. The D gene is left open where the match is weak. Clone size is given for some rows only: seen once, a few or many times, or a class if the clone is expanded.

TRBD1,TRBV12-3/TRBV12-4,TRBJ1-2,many,TGTGCCAGCAGTTTGACAGGGTACGAGTCTGGCTACACCTTC,CASSLTGYESGYTF
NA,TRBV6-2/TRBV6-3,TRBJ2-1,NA,TGTGCCAGCAGTTACTCACAAGGACGGATAACGCGGAATGAGCAGTTCTTC,CASSYSQGRITRNEQFF
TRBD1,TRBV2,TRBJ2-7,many,TGTGCCAGCAGTCCGGACAGGGGACCTAACGAGCAGTACTTC,CASSPDRGPNEQYF
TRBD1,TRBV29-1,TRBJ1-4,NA,TGCAGCGCCCAGACAGGGGGCGCGGTGTTTTTT,CSAQTGGAVFF
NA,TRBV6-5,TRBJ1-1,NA,TGTGCCAGCAGGCGCGAAAGAGGAGGGATAACTGAAGCTTTCTTT,CASRRERGGITEAFF
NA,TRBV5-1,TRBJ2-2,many,TGCGCCAGCAGCTTCAGGCCAGGGGAGAACACCGGGGAGCTGTTTTTT,CASSFRPGENTGELFF
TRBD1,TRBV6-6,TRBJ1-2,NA,TGTGCCAGCAGTTCGACGAAACAGGGGGAGGGCTATGGCTACACCTTC,CASSSTKQGEGYGYTF
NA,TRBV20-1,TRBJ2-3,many,TGCAGTGCTAGAGACCCGGACAGTTCTAGCACAGATACGCAGTATTTT,CSARDPDSSSTDTQYF
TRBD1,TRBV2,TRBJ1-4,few,TGTGCCAGCAGTTATCAGGGGGGGAATGAAAAACTGTTTTTT,CASSYQGGNEKLFF
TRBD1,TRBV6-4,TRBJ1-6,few,TGTGCCAGCAGTGACTCGGACAGGGATGGTTCACCCCTCCACTTT,CASSDSDRDGSPLHF
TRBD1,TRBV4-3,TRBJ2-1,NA,TGCGCCAGCAGCCAAGATAATTTTGGGACAGGGAGGTCAGGGGAGCAGTTCTTC,CASSQDNFGTGRSGEQFF
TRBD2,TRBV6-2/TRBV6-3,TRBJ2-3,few,TGTGCCAGCACTTCGACTAGCGGGGCCACAGATACGCAGTATTTT,CASTSTSGATDTQYF
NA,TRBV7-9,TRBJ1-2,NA,TGTGCCAGCAGCTTTTCTTGGACCCAGGGCCCCAGGAATGGCTACACCTTC,CASSFSWTQGPRNGYTF
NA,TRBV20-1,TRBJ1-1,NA,TGCAGTGCTAGCAACACGGTGGCCACTGAAGCTTTCTTT,CSASNTVATEAFF
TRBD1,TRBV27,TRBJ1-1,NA,TGTGCCAGCAGTTTGACAGGGAAGAACACTGAAGCTTTCTTT,CASSLTGKNTEAFF
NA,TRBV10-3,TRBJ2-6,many,TGTGCCATCAGCGACTCGACAGGAGCGGGGGCCAACGTCCTGACTTTC,CAISDSTGAGANVLTF
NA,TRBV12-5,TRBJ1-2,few,TGTGCTAGTGGTTTGAATGAGGGAATAACTAACTATGGCTACACCTTC,CASGLNEGITNYGYTF
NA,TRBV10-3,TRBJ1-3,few,TGTGCCATCAGACCCGACAACTCTGGAAACACCATATATTTT,CAIRPDNSGNTIYF
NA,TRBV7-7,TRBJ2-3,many,TGTGCTAGCAGCCCATATACGGGACACTTCACAGATACGCAGTATTTT,CASSPYTGHFTDTQYF
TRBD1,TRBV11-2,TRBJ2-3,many,TGTGCCAGCAGCTTAGACAGGGGGCTAGGGTTGGGCACAGATACGCAGTATTTT,CASSLDRGLGLGTDTQYF